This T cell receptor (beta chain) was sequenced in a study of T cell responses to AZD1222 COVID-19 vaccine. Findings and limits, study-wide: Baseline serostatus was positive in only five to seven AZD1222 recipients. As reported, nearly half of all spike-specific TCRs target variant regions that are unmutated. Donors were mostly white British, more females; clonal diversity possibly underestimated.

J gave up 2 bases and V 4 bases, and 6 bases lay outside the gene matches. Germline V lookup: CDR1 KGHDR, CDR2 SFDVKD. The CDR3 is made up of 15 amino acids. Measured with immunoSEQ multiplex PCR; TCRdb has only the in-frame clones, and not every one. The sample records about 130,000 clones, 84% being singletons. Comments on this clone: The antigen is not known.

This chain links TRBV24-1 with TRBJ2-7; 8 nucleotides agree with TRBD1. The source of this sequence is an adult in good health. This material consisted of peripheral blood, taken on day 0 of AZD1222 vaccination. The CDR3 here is CATSDPGQATYEQYF. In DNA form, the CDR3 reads TGTGCCACCAGTGACCCGGGACAGGCTACCTACGAGCAGTACTTC.